This entry lists 2 T cell receptor beta chains sequenced from one sample in a study of T cells in Graves' hyperthyroidism and ophthalmopathy. Amplified TCR beta CDR3 regions derived from RNA transcripts. When the TCR CDR3 underwent first-round RT-PCR, the HTBI primer set was used. TCRdb recomputed calls from the multiplex PCR reads with MiXCR, one row per CDR3 protein. Here the sample spans 100,000 to 140,000 distinct CDR3 sequences, roughly 15% being singletons. Sequencing was done on a sample of blood. These receptors all stem from a woman in her forties or fifties with Graves' hyperthyroidism.

This clonotype has ten or more counts. The chain is built from TRBV11-3 and TRBJ2-7; 7 bases align to TRBD2. The germline gives CDR1 SGHNT, CDR2 YENEEA. The CDR3 contains 13 residues. Trimming at V came to 0 bases and at J to 6 bases, leaving 2 bases not matched to a gene. The CDR3 is CASSLEASGEQYF. The CDR3 bases are TGTGCCAGCAGCTTAGAGGCTAGCGGCGAGCAGTACTTC.

The chain is built from TRBV20-1 and TRBJ2-3, with 14 bases lining up with TRBD2. Germline loops: CDR1 DFQATT, CDR2 SNEGSKA (reference sequence). There are 15 residues in the CDR3. Trimming cost V 6 bases and J 12 bases; bases outside gene matches: 14. As DNA, the CDR3 is TGCAGTGCCCCCGGGACCGGGACTAGCGGGAGACCACAGTATTTT. This sequence encodes CSAPGTGTSGRPQYF.